The clone carrying this T cell receptor (beta chain) was counted a few times. Its antigen is unknown. Isolation yielded PBMCs, at least 6 million per sample, in every case. The entry originates in a study of blood T cells in healthy people across ages. Points from the study as a whole: Because sorting was not performed, PBMCs prevented conclusive naive versus antigen-experienced comparison. Expanded clonotype changes were possibly confounded by unknown donor CMV status. Percentage of naive T cells showed a strong correlation with TCR beta diversity.

The V and J ends lost 6 bases and 7 bases, in that order; junction bases with no gene match: 1. The CDR3 runs to 12 residues. Germline values: CDR1 SNHLY, CDR2 FYNNEI. Using a J-beta primer mix together with a sample-barcoded 5' primer, a second PCR was run for roughly 6 to 11 cycles. TCRdb recomputed calls from the 5' RACE reads with MiXCR, one row per CDR3 protein. The repertoire consists of some 760,000 distinct CDR3 sequences, with 25% occurring once and the leading ten covering under 4.5%. The data also belong to a second study, concerning T cells of mothers and their children.

The origin of this receptor is a boy between 10 and 17 years old in good health. The chain couples TRBV2 to TRBJ1-4; 8 positions agree with TRBD1. Material for sequencing was blood. The CDR3 DNA sequence: TGTGCCAGCAGCGACAGGGGTGAAAAACTGTTTTTT. Translating it yields CASSDRGEKLFF.